These 19 T cell receptor beta chains originate from one sample sequenced in a study of regulatory T cells in long-lasting Graves disease. Time point denoted: newly diagnosed GD, antithyroid drugs for less than 3 months. Construction of the TCR library relied on RNA isolated from PBMCs. To make TCR beta libraries, researchers used iRepertoire HTBI primers and Arm-PCR of CDR3 regions. TCRdb reprocessed the multiplex PCR reads via MiXCR and lists one record per CDR3 protein. The sample has some 220,000 distinct CDR3 sequences, roughly 18% seen once. These data are also associated with another study on T cells in Graves' hyperthyroidism and ophthalmopathy.

This material consisted of peripheral blood mononuclear cells (PBMCs), taken at new diagnosis, from a patient treated with antithyroid drugs. The origin of the receptors is a woman aged 25 to 45 with Graves disease.

There are many counts of this clonotype. V gene TRBV19 combines with J gene TRBJ2-2, with 12 bases identical to TRBD2. There are 15 residues in the CDR3. The V gene's germline CDR1 is LNHDA and CDR2 SQIVND (reference sequence). V lost 6 bases and J lost 4; bases outside the gene matches: 3. Written as DNA, the CDR3 is TGTGCCAGTAGCGCTAGCGGGGGGGCCACCGGGGAGCTGTTTTTT. Translating gives CASSASGGATGELFF.

The chain carries TRBV7-9 and TRBJ1-2, with D possibly TRBD1 on 5 matching bases. The length of the CDR3 is 15 residues. Looked up from germline, CDR1 is SEHNR and CDR2 is FQNEAQ (reference sequence). Trimming took 4 bases from V and 8 from J, leaving 20 bases between them. CDR3 nucleotides: TGTGCCAGCAGCTCCCACTCCTCACAGGAGATAGGCTACACCTTC. Amino acids: CASSSHSSQEIGYTF.

This clonotype was seen a few times. A far larger clone lies a single base away; this is likely a read error. The V and J genes are TRBV27 and TRBJ2-5; D gene uncertain. With 5 bases removed from V and 4 bases from J, the gap between germline ends came to 20 bases. The germline V gene encodes CDR1 MNHEY and CDR2 SMNVEV (reference sequence). The length of the CDR3 is 16 residues. For the CDR3, the DNA is TGTGCCAGCAGTGACCCCCCAGCAGGCTCGGGAGAGACCCAGTACTTC. Protein sequence: CASSDPPAGSGETQYF.

This clonotype was recorded many times. The V call is TRBV11-3, the J call TRBJ2-7; no clear D. The CDR3 contains 13 residues. CDR1 is SGHNT and CDR2 is YENEEA in the germline V gene. V dropped 5 bases and J dropped 2 bases, with 10 bases sitting between them. This chain's CDR3 is CASSPTDTYEQYF. CDR3 coding DNA: TGTGCCAGCAGCCCCACAGACACCTACGAGCAGTACTTC.

This clonotype turned up a few times. The genes are TRBV6-1 and TRBJ1-2; 7 nucleotides agree with TRBD1. CDR1 and CDR2 from the germline V gene are MNHNS and SASEGT. This CDR3 is built from 15 residues. J lost 5 bases, V lost 6 bases, and 12 bases had no gene match. For the CDR3, the DNA is TGTGCCAGCAGCTGGGAGGAGGGGGCGAGGTATGGCTACACCTTC. As protein: CASSWEEGARYGYTF.

Many counts were recorded for this clonotype. This chain uses TRBV5-6 with TRBJ1-1; unclear D gene. Deletions cut 2 bases from V and 7 bases from J, with 6 bases between. CDR3 length: 11 amino acids. In germline, CDR1 is SGHDT, CDR2 YYEEEE. CDR3: CASSFRNEAFF. The CDR3 nucleotides read TGTGCCAGCAGCTTTAGGAATGAAGCTTTCTTT. The full variable domain, completed using reference TRBV5-6 and TRBJ1-1, is DAGVTQSPTHLIKTRGQQVTLRCSPKSGHDTVSWYQQALGQGPQFIFQYYEEEERQRGNFPDRFSGHQFPNYSSELNVNALLLGDSALYLCASSFRNEAFFGQGTRLTVV.

This clonotype came up many times. At one boundary the junction diverges from the germline segment, which might be a read error. V is TRBV6-2 or TRBV6-3 and J is TRBJ2-4; 9 bases are shared with TRBD1. This CDR3 region has 11 residues. Germline CDR1 and CDR2: MNHEY and SVGEGT. The CDR3: CASSVQGAGFF. The CDR3 coding sequence is TGTGCCAGCAGTGTACAGGGGGCGGGATTCTTC.

The genes are TRBV20-1 and TRBJ2-5; 11 bases map to TRBD2. The DNA end is more similar to TRBJ2-1, so the J call may be wrong. CDR1 and CDR2 (germline): DFQATT, SNEGSKA (reference sequence). The CDR3 sequence is 16 residues long. CDR3 sequence (DNA): TGCAGCGCCTGGGGGGTAGCGGGGGGGAATTACAATGAGCAGTTCTTC. This translates into CSAWGVAGGNYNEQFF.

This clonotype was seen more than once but under ten times. This chain connects TRBV6-1 to TRBJ1-1, with D possibly matching TRBD1 (5 bases). This CDR3 has 12 amino acids. V shed 2 bases and J shed 7 bases, with 8 bases lying between them. Germline loops: CDR1 MNHNS, CDR2 SASEGT. CDR3 in amino acids: CASSEQRGEAFF. The CDR3 DNA reads TGTGCCAGCAGTGAACAAAGGGGTGAAGCTTTCTTT.

This clonotype was counted at least ten times. The V and J genes are TRBV24-1 and TRBJ2-7; 7 bases fit TRBD1. Germline CDR1 is KGHDR and CDR2 is SFDVKD. V was pared by 3 bases and J by 4 bases, with 5 bases of the junction left unmatched. This CDR3 contains 14 residues. The CDR3 spells CATSDATGSYEQYF. The CDR3 bases are TGTGCCACCAGTGATGCGACAGGGAGTTACGAGCAGTACTTC.

This chain links TRBV28 with TRBJ1-5; no firm D call. The CDR3 extends over 17 amino acids. The V end lost 6 bases, the J end lost 4 bases, and 22 bases lay between the germline ends. Per the germline V gene, CDR1 is MDHEN and CDR2 is SYDVKM. CDR3 in amino acids: CASSYTPVAAWNQPQHF. For the CDR3, the DNA is TGTGCCAGCAGCTATACCCCCGTGGCAGCCTGGAATCAGCCCCAGCATTTT.

This clonotype was counted many times. The rearrangement uses TRBV11-1 and TRBJ2-7; the match to TRBD1 covers 7 bases. The germline V gene has CDR1 SGHAT and CDR2 FQDESV (reference sequence). This CDR3 contains 14 residues. V dropped 3 bases and J dropped 0; count of bases not matched to a gene: 2. The CDR3 sequence is CASSLGQSSYEQYF. DNA of the CDR3: TGTGCCAGCAGCTTGGGACAGTCCTCCTACGAGCAGTACTTC.

This rearrangement joins TRBV28 to TRBJ2-7, with 8 bases lining up with TRBD1. Germline CDR1 is MDHEN and CDR2 is SYDVKM. The CDR3 contains 17 residues. V shed 6 bases, J shed 2 bases, and the junction held 15 bases outside the gene matches. The CDR3 loop reads CASSASSGQGSAYEQYF. CDR3 nucleotides: TGTGCCAGCAGCGCCTCCTCTGGACAGGGTAGCGCCTACGAGCAGTACTTC.

The rearrangement uses TRBV4-2 and TRBJ2-1; TRBD2 agrees at 11 bases. CDR1 and CDR2 from the germline V gene are LGHNA and YNFKEQ. CDR3 length: 16 amino acids. Unmatched junction bases numbered 7, after V lost 4 bases and J lost 5 bases. As DNA, the CDR3 is TGTGCCAGCAGCCTCCAACTAGCGGGAGTCCACAATGAGCAGTTCTTC. Translated: CASSLQLAGVHNEQFF.

This chain joins TRBV29-1 and TRBJ2-3, with TRBD1 identical over 8 bases. V shed 7 bases, J shed 3 bases, and the junction held 6 bases outside the gene matches. CDR3 length equals 13 residues. Germline V gene data show CDR1 as SQVTM and CDR2 as ANQGSEA. Written as DNA, the CDR3 is TGCAGCGCCAATCGACAGGGGACAGATACGCAGTATTTT. Its translation: CSANRQGTDTQYF.

This clonotype has a count of ten or more. V is TRBV13 and J is TRBJ2-1; D tentatively reads TRBD1 or TRBD2 (6 bases each). Per the germline V gene, CDR1 is PRHDT and CDR2 is FYEKMQ (reference sequence). Trimming cost V 6 bases and J 10 bases, with 16 bases left between them. The CDR3 contains 13 residues. The CDR3 nucleotides are TGTGCCAGCAGTCACGGGGGCAAGGAGGAGCAGTTCTTC. Protein product: CASSHGGKEEQFF.

This chain joins TRBV20-1 and TRBJ2-7; 8 bases align to TRBD2. V lost 3 bases, J lost 3 bases, and 4 bases stayed unmatched. CDR1 is DFQATT, CDR2 SNEGSKA, per germline (reference sequence). The CDR3 has 13 residues. The chain's CDR3 is CSARGLEGYEQYF. CDR3 DNA sequence: TGCAGTGCTAGGGGACTAGAGGGCTACGAGCAGTACTTC.

In its sample, this clonotype was seen many times. The chain has TRBV20-1 and TRBJ2-5; TRBD2 is a possible D gene (6 bases). Germline CDR1 reads DFQATT; CDR2 reads SNEGSKA (reference sequence). The V end was cut by 3 bases, the J end by 9 bases, with 20 bases between. The CDR3 loop spans 14 amino acids. The CDR3 sequence: CSASGTSFSRAQYF. In DNA, the CDR3 is TGCAGTGCTAGTGGTACTAGCTTTTCTCGAGCCCAGTACTTC.

This clonotype was detected ten times or more. This rearrangement joins TRBV5-6 to TRBJ2-2; D is possibly TRBD1 (7 bases). The germline V and J ends were trimmed by 4 bases and 5 bases, with 12 bases remaining between them. CDR3 length: 14 residues. Per the germline V gene, CDR1 is SGHDT and CDR2 is YYEEEE. The CDR3 reads CASSPQGGTGELFF. The DNA for the CDR3 is TGTGCCAGCAGCCCTCAGGGGGGTACCGGGGAGCTGTTTTTT. The variable domain in full, with the rest retrieved from reference TRBV5-6 and TRBJ2-2, is DAGVTQSPTHLIKTRGQQVTLRCSPKSGHDTVSWYQQALGQGPQFIFQYYEEEERQRGNFPDRFSGHQFPNYSSELNVNALLLGDSALYLCASSPQGGTGELFFGEGSRLTVL.